Below, 3 T cell receptor beta chains from the same sample are listed, as sequenced in a study of blood T cell repertoires in COVID-19 (dated by TCRdb to the early 2020s). Libraries were made using the immunoSEQ multiplex PCR assay. Imported from immuneACCESS, the table was reduced by TCRdb to in-frame sequences with V and J called. These copies leave out some clones; in studies compared against another copy, an unresolved V gene accounts for under half, and the cause of the remainder is not known. The sample yields around 10,000 clones; around 90% were counted once. 10% of the sample belongs to the ten largest clones. Source material: peripheral blood. The receptor set was obtained from a human donor in a cohort sampled during active COVID-19.

The CDR3: CSTTGLSGGRDEQFF. The CDR3 region has the DNA TGCAGCACCACTGGATTGAGCGGGGGTAGGGATGAGCAGTTCTTC. J is TRBJ2-1 and V is TRBV29-1; 8 bases fit TRBD2. J lost 8 bases, V lost 8 bases, and 17 bases had no gene match. Germline CDR1 and CDR2: SQVTM and ANQGSEA. The CDR3 has 15 residues.

Here the CDR3 reads CASSSDRNTEAFF. In DNA form, the CDR3 reads TGTGCCAGCAGCTCAGACAGGAACACTGAAGCTTTCTTT. The chain couples TRBV7-3 to TRBJ1-1; D might be TRBD1 (5 bases). This CDR3 is built from 13 residues. Trimming cost V 4 bases and J 1 base, with 7 bases left between them. CDR1 is SGHTA, CDR2 FQGTGA, per germline.

J is TRBJ2-7 and V is TRBV25-1, with TRBD1 identical over 8 bases. CDR1 and CDR2 from the germline V gene are MGHDK and SYGVNS. With V trimmed by 7 bases and J by 0 bases, 8 bases remained unmatched. This CDR3 is built from 15 residues. CDR3 loop: CASTEGQGSSYEQYF. CDR3 nucleotides: TGTGCCAGCACCGAAGGACAGGGCAGCTCCTACGAGCAGTACTTC.